Listed below are T cell receptor beta chains from one sample, sequenced in a study of vaccination and CD4 T cells after COVID-19. TCRdb re-derived calls from the PCR reads in MiXCR, one entry per CDR3 protein. This table holds 9,000 to 15,000 distinct CDR3 sequences, approximately 59% found once. Their cognate antigens are unknown. Sequencing input: CD4+ T cells from blood, cultured in vitro. Receptors were obtained from a human donor who had recovered from COVID-19. The CDR3 runs from the conserved cysteine through the conserved F or W. The D gene is left open where the match is weak. Clone size is shown for a subset of rows, as once, few, many or a class of expanded clone.

j_gene,d_gene,abundance,v_gene,CDR3nt,CDR3aa
TRBJ1-4,TRBD1,-,TRBV7-3,TGTGCCAGCAGCCCACTTGGACAGGGGGCGATAAAACTGTTTTTT,CASSPLGQGAIKLFF
TRBJ2-2,-,-,TRBV11-1,TGTGCCGCAAAGGGTTCGAACACCGGGGAGCTGTTTTTT,CAAKGSNTGELFF
TRBJ1-5,-,-,TRBV30,TGTGCCTGGAGTGTAACGGCGAGCAATCAGCCCCAGCATTTT,CAWSVTASNQPQHF
TRBJ1-1,-,-,TRBV7-3,TGTGCCAGCAGCTTAGGAGGGGGGAACACTGAAGCTTTCTTT,CASSLGGGNTEAFF
TRBJ2-5,-,once,TRBV5-4,TGTGCCAGCAGCTTGAGGGGGGTCTCAGAGACCCAGTACTTC,CASSLRGVSETQYF
TRBJ2-1,-,-,TRBV24-1,TGTGCCACCAGTGACCCCCCCTTACCCAAGCAGTTCTTC,CATSDPPLPKQFF
TRBJ2-7,TRBD2,-,TRBV7-6,TGTGCCAGCAGCTTAACGCTCGGCGGGAGAGTCCCCTACGAGCAGTACTTC,CASSLTLGGRVPYEQYF
TRBJ2-3,TRBD2,-,TRBV20-1,TGCAGTGCTAGAGAGGGGACTAGCGGGAGGGATACGCAGTATTTT,CSAREGTSGRDTQYF
TRBJ2-7,-,-,TRBV7-2,TGTGCCAGCAGCTCTAGCTCCTACGAGCAGTACTTC,CASSSSSYEQYF
TRBJ2-3,TRBD1,-,TRBV6-1,TGTGCCAGCAGTAGACAGGGGATTGAGACAGATACGCAGTATTTT,CASSRQGIETDTQYF
TRBJ2-1,-,-,TRBV20-1,TGCAGTGCTAGAGTTTCCGGCGGGAAGAACACACACAATGAGCAGTTCTTC,CSARVSGGKNTHNEQFF
TRBJ1-2,-,-,TRBV20-1,TGCAGTGCTAGAGCCAAAGACGGCATATTCTATGGCTACACCTTC,CSARAKDGIFYGYTF
TRBJ2-3,TRBD1,few,TRBV20-1,TGCAGTGCTAGAGTGACAGGACAGGGATCAGATACGCAGTATTTT,CSARVTGQGSDTQYF
TRBJ2-1,-,-,TRBV7-6,TGTGCCAGCAGCTCCCGGGTCTTAGCGGGGACAGAGGGTGAGCAGTTCTTC,CASSSRVLAGTEGEQFF
TRBJ1-6,-,-,TRBV5-1,TGCGCCAGCAGCTCCCATCTGGCCAGGGATTCACCCCTCCACTTT,CASSSHLARDSPLHF
TRBJ1-4,-,-,TRBV7-9,TGTGCCAGCAGCTTAGCGTCTGTTGCAGGGACGCCAACTAATGAAAAACTGTTTTTT,CASSLASVAGTPTNEKLFF
TRBJ2-1,-,-,TRBV7-2,TGTGCCAGCAGCTTTCGTATGAACTCCTACAATGAGCAGTTCTTC,CASSFRMNSYNEQFF
TRBJ2-3,-,-,TRBV6-4,TGTGCCAGCAAGAGGGACGGAAGCACAGATACGCAGTATTTT,CASKRDGSTDTQYF
TRBJ2-1,TRBD2,-,TRBV2,TGTGCCAGCAGTGATCGACTAGCGAGCTACAATGAGCAGTTCTTC,CASSDRLASYNEQFF
TRBJ2-5,TRBD2,few,TRBV20-1,TGCAGTGCTCGGTGGGGTCTAGCGGGAGGTAGGTGTCTAGCGGGAGGAGAGACCCAGTACTTC,CSARWGLAGGRCLAGGETQYF
TRBJ2-7,-,few,TRBV11-2,TGTGCCAGCAGCTCCACCGGGACACTGACCTACGAGCAGTACTTC,CASSSTGTLTYEQYF
TRBJ2-7,-,once,TRBV7-2,TGTGCCAGCAGCCCGTCCGGGCTATTCTCCTACGAGCAGTACTTC,CASSPSGLFSYEQYF
TRBJ1-3,-,-,TRBV30,TGTGCCTGGAGTGTTGGGGATGGAAACACCATATATTTT,CAWSVGDGNTIYF
TRBJ1-1,-,-,TRBV19,TGTGCCAGTACCCCCAGGCAGGGTTTGGGTTTTGGCACTGAAGCTTTCTTT,CASTPRQGLGFGTEAFF
TRBJ2-3,-,-,TRBV2,TGTGCCAGCATCCCGGACCCTAGCACAGATACGCAGTATTTT,CASIPDPSTDTQYF
TRBJ1-1,-,-,TRBV7-9,TGTGCCAGCAGCTCCGGGGGGCGAACTGAAGCTTTCTTT,CASSSGGRTEAFF
TRBJ1-6,-,-,TRBV28,TGTGCCAGCAATTTTTATGATTCACCCCTCCACTTT,CASNFYDSPLHF
TRBJ1-3,-,-,TRBV7-9,TGTGCCAGCCGCTCAGAGGGTAGGGGAAACACCATATATTTT,CASRSEGRGNTIYF
TRBJ1-6,-,-,TRBV18,TGTGCCAGCTCACCCACCAGTCAGTATAATTCACCCCTCCACTTT,CASSPTSQYNSPLHF
TRBJ2-2,-,few,TRBV28,TGTGCCAGCAGTTTACGCCTTGGGACCGGGGAGCTGTTTTTT,CASSLRLGTGELFF
TRBJ2-7,TRBD1,-,TRBV28,TGTGCCAGCAGGGGCGGAGGGGGACAGGGCGCCTACGAGCAGTACTTC,CASRGGGGQGAYEQYF
TRBJ2-7,-,-,TRBV28,TGTGCCAGCAGTTTACCCGCTGGCTCCTACGAGCAGTACTTC,CASSLPAGSYEQYF
TRBJ1-2,-,few,TRBV20-1,TGCAGTGCTAGGGTAGAGACCAACTATGGCTACACCTTC,CSARVETNYGYTF
TRBJ2-1,-,-,TRBV20-1,TGCAGTGCTAGACCTAGGCGGTCCCGCTCCTACAATGAGCAGTTCTTC,CSARPRRSRSYNEQFF
TRBJ1-3,-,-,TRBV2,TGTGCCAGCAGTGTACCCCCAAACACCATATATTTT,CASSVPPNTIYF